Following are 31 T cell receptor beta chains from one sample sequenced in a study of cytomegalovirus exposure and HLA in healthy donors. 60 Vbeta and 13 Jbeta primers were used in PCR. Some clones are missing from TCRdb's copy, which holds only in-frame ones; the method was immunoSEQ multiplex PCR. The sample has some 150,000 clones, roughly 62% seen once. The material sequenced was PBMCs. The receptors come from a man in his 60s in good health and CMV-seronegative.

There are a few counts of this clone. This chain connects TRBV10-2 to TRBJ2-7, with 7 nucleotides matching TRBD1. The CDR3 totals 14 residues. CDR1 and CDR2 (germline): WSHSY, SAAADI. Trimming at V came to 3 bases and at J to 3 bases, leaving 5 bases not matched to a gene. The CDR3 spells CASSDPTGRYEQYF. CDR3 nucleotides: TGCGCCAGCAGTGACCCGACAGGGCGCTACGAGCAGTACTTC.

The chain couples TRBV28 to TRBJ2-6; D gene ambiguous. Germline loops: CDR1 MDHEN, CDR2 SYDVKM. Deletions cut 9 bases from V and 0 bases from J, with 9 bases between. This CDR3 is 14 amino acids long. The CDR3 DNA is TGTGCCAGTCGATACAGCTCTGGGGCCAACGTCCTGACTTTC. It specifies CASRYSSGANVLTF. Looking up the rest from reference TRBV28 and TRBJ2-6 gives the full variable domain: DVKVTQSSRYLVKRTGEKVFLECVQDMDHENMFWYRQDPGLGLRLIYFSYDVKMKEKGDIPEGYSVSREKKERFSLILESASTNQTSMYLCASRYSSGANVLTFGAGSRLTVL.

This clone has just a few counts. The V gene is TRBV5-1, the J gene TRBJ2-7; weak D call: TRBD1 (5 bases). Trimming removed 4 bases at V and 2 bases at J, with 10 bases between. CDR1 and CDR2 from the germline V gene are SGHRS and YFSETQ. CDR3 length: 13 amino acids. The CDR3 DNA follows: TGCGCCAGCAGCCCGGACAAGCCCTACGAGCAGTACTTC. Its protein product is CASSPDKPYEQYF. The full variable domain, rest sourced from reference TRBV5-1 and TRBJ2-7, is KAGVTQTPRYLIKTRGQQVTLSCSPISGHRSVSWYQQTPGQGLQFLFEYFSETQRNKGNFPGRFSGRQFSNSRSEMNVSTLELGDSALYLCASSPDKPYEQYFGPGTRLTVT.

This chain joins TRBV19 and TRBJ2-1; 8 nucleotides match TRBD2. CDR1 LNHDA and CDR2 SQIVND come from the germline V gene (reference sequence). V trimming: 5 bases; J trimming: 4 bases; junction bases outside the gene matches: 7. This CDR3 comprises 15 residues. This CDR3 is CASSSLAVGYNEQFF. CDR3 sequence (DNA): TGTGCCAGTAGTTCACTAGCGGTTGGATACAATGAGCAGTTCTTC.

The rearrangement uses TRBV9 and TRBJ1-4; perhaps TRBD1 as D (6 bases). Germline V gene lookup returns CDR1 SGDLS and CDR2 YYNGEE. The CDR3 has 15 residues. Trimming pared 0 bases from V and 6 bases from J, leaving 12 bases between. This CDR3 is CASSVAGGYDEKLFF. The CDR3 DNA is TGTGCCAGCAGCGTAGCGGGGGGCTACGATGAAAAACTGTTTTTT.

This chain links TRBV7-3 with TRBJ2-3, with a tentative D call TRBD1 (7 bases). The V end was cut by 5 bases, the J end by 6 bases, with 21 bases between. The CDR3 runs to 16 residues. Germline CDR1 SGHTA, CDR2 FQGTGA. CDR3 coding DNA: TGTGCCAGCAGCCCCCAGGGGGGACCACCCCCCGATACGCAGTATTTT. Amino acids: CASSPQGGPPPDTQYF. Filled out from reference TRBV7-3 and TRBJ2-3, the complete variable domain reads GAGVSQTPSNKVTEKGKYVELRCDPISGHTALYWYRQSLGQGPEFLIYFQGTGAADDSGLPNDRFFAVRPEGSVSTLKIQRTERGDSAVYLCASSPQGGPPPDTQYFGPGTRLTVL.

The chain combines TRBV9 with TRBJ2-3, with TRBD2 matching 9 bases. This CDR3 spans 16 amino acids. After removal of 0 bases from V and 2 bases from J, the junction contained 4 bases not matched to a gene. The germline gives CDR1 SGDLS, CDR2 YYNGEE. The CDR3 DNA reads as TGTGCCAGCAGCGTAGGGTCTAGCGGGGACACAGATACGCAGTATTTT. It yields the protein CASSVGSSGDTDTQYF.

The rearrangement links TRBV7-2 to TRBJ1-2; TRBD1 matches at 7 bases. The ends lost 0 bases at V and 3 bases at J; junction bases unmatched: 1. Germline assignment: CDR1 SGHTA and CDR2 FQGNSA. CDR3 length: 14 residues. The CDR3 protein is CASSLAGTDYGYTF. The CDR3 DNA is TGTGCCAGCAGCTTAGCCGGGACAGACTATGGCTACACCTTC.

The chain employs TRBV5-1 and TRBJ2-7; D perhaps matches TRBD1 (6 bases). Per germline, CDR1 SGHRS and CDR2 YFSETQ. This CDR3 has 15 amino acids. Trimming pared 2 bases from V and 4 bases from J, leaving 16 bases between. CDR3 in amino acids: CASSFSSGHLYEQYF. In DNA form, the CDR3 reads TGCGCCAGCAGCTTCTCCTCGGGACACTTGTACGAGCAGTACTTC.

The chain recombines TRBV5-5 with TRBJ2-1, with D perhaps matching TRBD2 (5 bases). Germline assignment: CDR1 SGHKS and CDR2 YYEKEE (reference sequence). Trimming removed 0 bases from V and 8 bases from J, with 12 bases in between. The CDR3 totals 14 residues. The CDR3 DNA sequence: TGTGCCAGCAGCTTGGTGGGCAGAGGGTATGAGCAGTTCTTC. The encoded protein is CASSLVGRGYEQFF. The entire variable domain, with the rest obtained from reference TRBV5-5 and TRBJ2-1, is as follows: DAGVTQSPTHLIKTRGQQVTLRCSPISGHKSVSWYQQVLGQGPQFIFQYYEKEERGRGNFPDRFSARQFPNYSSELNVNALLLGDSALYLCASSLVGRGYEQFFGPGTRLTVL.

The chain has TRBV5-5 and TRBJ1-1, with 10 bases fitting TRBD1. Germline V lookup: CDR1 SGHKS, CDR2 YYEKEE (reference sequence). The length of the CDR3 is 15 residues. The V segment lost 4 bases and the J segment 5 bases; nucleotides outside the gene matches: 8. This CDR3 reads CASSARQGADTEAFF. CDR3 sequence (DNA): TGTGCCAGCAGCGCCCGACAGGGGGCAGATACTGAAGCTTTCTTT.

The chain combines TRBV5-1 with TRBJ2-1; 9 bases match TRBD2. With V trimmed by 0 bases and J by 8 bases, 12 bases remained unmatched. Germline CDR1 SGHRS, CDR2 YFSETQ. CDR3 length: 17 amino acids. CDR3 region: CASSLALLAGVWDEQFF. CDR3 DNA sequence: TGCGCCAGCAGCTTGGCCTTGTTAGCGGGAGTATGGGATGAGCAGTTCTTC.

This chain connects TRBV7-9 to TRBJ2-3, with D perhaps TRBD2 (5 bases). Trimming took off 3 bases at V and 5 bases at J, with 12 bases between the two ends. CDR3 length: 14 amino acids. Germline values: CDR1 SEHNR, CDR2 FQNEAQ (reference sequence). The DNA for the CDR3 is TGTGCCAGCAGCTTCGCTAGCATGGGAGATACGCAGTATTTT. Protein: CASSFASMGDTQYF.

The chain links TRBV19 to TRBJ2-1; tentative D call: TRBD1 (6 bases). CDR3 size: 13 residues. Trimming shortened V by 5 bases and J by 9 bases, and 14 bases separated the two germline ends. Germline V gene sequence: CDR1 LNHDA, CDR2 SQIVND (reference sequence). Here the CDR3 reads CASSVRTVPEQFF. In nucleotides, the CDR3 is TGTGCCAGTAGTGTAAGGACAGTTCCTGAGCAGTTCTTC.

J is TRBJ1-1 and V is TRBV6-1, with D possibly TRBD1 on 6 matching bases. The V end lost 8 bases, the J end lost 1 base, and 14 bases lay between the germline ends. CDR3 length equals 14 residues. Germline V gene lookup returns CDR1 MNHNS and CDR2 SASEGT. CDR3 sequence: CASEDSLGNTEAFF. CDR3 coding DNA: TGTGCCAGCGAGGACAGTCTGGGGAACACTGAAGCTTTCTTT.

In this sample, this clone turned up a few times. The rearrangement links TRBV7-2 to TRBJ2-5; TRBD1 is a possible D gene (7 bases). The germline V and J ends were trimmed by 6 bases and 9 bases, with 20 bases remaining between them. CDR3 size: 14 residues. Per the germline V gene, CDR1 is SGHTA and CDR2 is FQGNSA. DNA of the CDR3: TGTGCCAGCAGGGAGGGACAGTCGATCGGGGCCCAGTACTTC. Residues: CASREGQSIGAQYF.

Written as DNA, the CDR3 is TGTGCCAGCAGCTCGAGACAAGACAATGAGCAGTTCTTC. Its translation: CASSSRQDNEQFF. The gene calls are TRBV5-4 and TRBJ2-1; D unresolved. Trimming shortened V by 3 bases and J by 5 bases, and 9 bases separated the two germline ends. This CDR3 has 13 residues. Germline values: CDR1 SGHNT, CDR2 YYREEE (reference sequence).

A single count supports this clone. The V call is TRBV11-2, the J call TRBJ2-7; TRBD1 matches 9 bases. Germline loops: CDR1 SGHAT, CDR2 FQNNGV. V lost 3 bases, J lost 2 bases, and 2 bases stayed unmatched. The CDR3 has 14 amino acids. This CDR3 is CASSLGQGTYEQYF. The CDR3, as DNA: TGTGCCAGCAGCTTGGGACAGGGAACCTACGAGCAGTACTTC.

The V and J genes are TRBV7-2 and TRBJ2-7; TRBD2 matches at 13 bases. The CDR3 is made up of 18 amino acids. V shed 1 base and J 4 bases; nucleotides not matched to a gene: 10. Germline CDR1 and CDR2: SGHTA and FQGNSA. The CDR3 spells CASSLVAGTSGTMYEQYF. The CDR3 DNA sequence: TGTGCCAGCAGCTTAGTAGCTGGGACTAGCGGGACTATGTACGAGCAGTACTTC.

The chain carries TRBV7-9 and TRBJ2-6; 10 bases are a match to TRBD2. Per the germline V gene, CDR1 is SEHNR and CDR2 is FQNEAQ (reference sequence). J lost 14 bases, V lost 6 bases, and 7 bases had no gene match. CDR3 length: 13 residues. The CDR3 loop is CASSSGTSDILTF. For the CDR3, the DNA is TGTGCCAGCAGTTCCGGGACTAGCGATATCCTGACTTTC.

The chain uses TRBV28 and TRBJ1-1; D gene uncertain. The CDR3 sequence is 13 residues long. Trimming took off 5 bases at V and 5 bases at J, with 12 bases between the two ends. Germline V gives CDR1 MDHEN, CDR2 SYDVKM. The CDR3 protein is CASSTVVVTEAFF. CDR3 in DNA: TGTGCCAGCAGTACAGTGGTGGTGACTGAAGCTTTCTTT.

About this clone: One end of the junction varies from germline; a read error may be responsible. Other DNA sequences from this sample encode an identical CDR3 as well. The gene calls are TRBV5-1 and TRBJ1-1; TRBD1 aligns across 9 bases. Germline CDR1 reads SGHRS; CDR2 reads YFSETQ. This CDR3 is built from 15 residues. CDR3 nucleotides: TGCGCCAGCAGCTGGACAGGGGCCATAAACACTGAAGCTTTCTTC. It specifies CASSWTGAINTEAFF.

The chain joins TRBV5-1 to TRBJ1-5; TRBD1 might be the D (5 bases). The CDR3 is 16 residues long. Germline CDR1 reads SGHRS; CDR2 reads YFSETQ. The V end was cut by 0 bases, the J end by 7 bases, with 17 bases between. In DNA form, the CDR3 reads TGCGCCAGCAGCTTGGGGGGGGGAGGCAGTGACCAGCCCCAGCATTTT. This translates into CASSLGGGGSDQPQHF.

This clone appeared a few times. V gene TRBV6-1 combines with J gene TRBJ1-6, with 9 bases that match TRBD1. The junction had 8 bases not matched to a gene; V was cut back by 7 bases and J by 7 bases. Germline V CDR1 and CDR2: MNHNS, SASEGT. This CDR3 contains 15 residues. CDR3 residues: CASILATGGNSPLHF. DNA for the CDR3: TGTGCCAGCATCCTCGCGACAGGGGGGAATTCACCCCTCCACTTT.

The V call is TRBV6-7, the J call TRBJ2-3; possible D gene TRBD2, 5 bases. TRBV6-7 is noted as an ORF with a role that remains uncertain. V was clipped by 11 bases and J by 6 bases, with 9 bases between them. There are 10 residues in the CDR3. The DNA of the CDR3 is TGTGCCTTAGCGACCGATACGCAGTATTTT. It translates to CALATDTQYF.

This clone was observed a handful of times. This chain joins TRBV18 and TRBJ1-1, with 8 bases that match TRBD1. J was trimmed by 2 bases and V by 3 bases; bases with no gene match: 8. The CDR3 runs to 16 residues. CDR1 KGHSH and CDR2 LQKENI come from the germline V gene. CDR3 sequence reads: CASSPQATGVNTEAFF. The CDR3 coding sequence is TGTGCCAGCTCACCCCAAGCGACAGGGGTTAACACTGAAGCTTTCTTT.

About this clone itself: The sample has other DNA sequences that encode this CDR3 too. The chain has TRBV7-8 and TRBJ2-3; 11 bases match TRBD2. Germline V gives CDR1 SGHVS, CDR2 FQNEAQ. Unmatched junction bases numbered 4, after V lost 3 bases and J lost 5 bases. The CDR3 contains 15 residues. The CDR3 DNA follows: TGTGCCAGCAGCTTCCTAGCGGGAGGAGGAGATACGCAGTATTTT. As protein: CASSFLAGGGDTQYF.

V is TRBV7-9 and J is TRBJ2-3; D is unclear. The CDR3 covers 14 residues. The V gene's germline CDR1 is SEHNR and CDR2 FQNEAQ (reference sequence). V was pared by 5 bases and J by 0 bases, with 9 bases between. CDR3 DNA sequence: TGTGCCAGCAGCGTCATGGGCAGCACAGATACGCAGTATTTT. Amino acids: CASSVMGSTDTQYF.

The V gene is TRBV9, the J gene TRBJ2-7; the match to TRBD2 covers 13 bases. The CDR3 spans 14 residues. Trimming at V came to 4 bases and at J to 5 bases, leaving 3 bases not matched to a gene. CDR1 and CDR2 from the germline V gene are SGDLS and YYNGEE. CDR3 sequence (DNA): TGTGCCAGCAGCTTACTAGCGGGAGGGAACGAGCAGTACTTC. Its translation: CASSLLAGGNEQYF.

This clone showed up just a few times. This chain links TRBV28 with TRBJ2-2; D may be TRBD2 (6 bases). The CDR3 is made up of 15 amino acids. Germline V gene data show CDR1 as MDHEN and CDR2 as SYDVKM. V was shortened by 4 bases and J by 0 bases, with 9 bases between the two germline ends. CDR3 DNA sequence: TGTGCCAGCAGTTGGGACTTTCCGAACACCGGGGAGCTGTTTTTT. This sequence encodes CASSWDFPNTGELFF. Full variable domain (outside the CDR3, taken from reference TRBV28 and TRBJ2-2): DVKVTQSSRYLVKRTGEKVFLECVQDMDHENMFWYRQDPGLGLRLIYFSYDVKMKEKGDIPEGYSVSREKKERFSLILESASTNQTSMYLCASSWDFPNTGELFFGEGSRLTVL.

This clone was picked up a small number of times. V gene TRBV6-1 combines with J gene TRBJ2-1; 8 nucleotides align to TRBD2. The V gene's germline CDR1 is MNHNS and CDR2 SASEGT. CDR3 length equals 14 residues. V dropped 1 base and J dropped 9; count of bases not matched to a gene: 5. In DNA, the CDR3 is TGTGCCAGCAGTGAAGTACGGGAGGGCCCTGAGCAGTTCTTC. As protein: CASSEVREGPEQFF.